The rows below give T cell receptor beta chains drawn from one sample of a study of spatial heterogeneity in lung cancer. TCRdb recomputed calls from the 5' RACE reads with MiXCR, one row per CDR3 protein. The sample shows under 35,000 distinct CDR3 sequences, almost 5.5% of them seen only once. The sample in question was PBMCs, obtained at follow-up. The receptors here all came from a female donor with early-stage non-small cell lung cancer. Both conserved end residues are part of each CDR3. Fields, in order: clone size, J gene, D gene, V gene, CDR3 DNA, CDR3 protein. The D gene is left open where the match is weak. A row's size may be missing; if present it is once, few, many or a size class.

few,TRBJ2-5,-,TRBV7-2,TGTGCCAGCAGCTTAGCGGGGGGTATGCGAGAGACCCAGTACTTC,CASSLAGGMRETQYF
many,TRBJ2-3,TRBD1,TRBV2,TGTGCCAGCAGTAAAACAGGGGTTCCCGGAGATACGCAGTATTTT,CASSKTGVPGDTQYF
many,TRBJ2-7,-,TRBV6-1,TGTGCCAGCAGTGAAAATAGTGGTCGAGAGCAGTACTTC,CASSENSGREQYF
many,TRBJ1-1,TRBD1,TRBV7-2,TGTGCCAGCAGCTTAGATACCCATTGGAGGGGGCGAACTGAAGCTTTCTTT,CASSLDTHWRGRTEAFF
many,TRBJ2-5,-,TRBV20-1,TGCAGTGCTAGATCCCAAGAGACCCAGTACTTC,CSARSQETQYF
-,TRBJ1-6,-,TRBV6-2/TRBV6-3,TGTGCCAGCAGTACCGGACAGATTAATTCACCCCTCCACTTT,CASSTGQINSPLHF
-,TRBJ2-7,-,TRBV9,TGTGCCAGCAGCAGACTCGGGAGCTCCTACGAGCAGTACTTC,CASSRLGSSYEQYF
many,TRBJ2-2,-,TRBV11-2,TGTGCCAGCAGCTTAGGGACCGGGGAGCTGTTTTTT,CASSLGTGELFF
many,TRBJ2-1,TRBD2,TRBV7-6,TGTGCCAGCAGGCCAGCTAGCGGGAAGCATGAGCAGTTCTTC,CASRPASGKHEQFF
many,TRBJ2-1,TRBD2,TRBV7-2,TGTGCCAGCAGCTCCTCGGGACTAGCTCTCAATGAGCAGTTCTTC,CASSSSGLALNEQFF
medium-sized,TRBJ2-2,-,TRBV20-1,TGCAGTGCTAGAGATCAGCAAACTAGGAACACCGGGGAGCTGTTTTTT,CSARDQQTRNTGELFF
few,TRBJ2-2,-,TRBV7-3,TGTGCCAGCAGGTCGAACACCGGGGAGCTGTTTTTT,CASRSNTGELFF
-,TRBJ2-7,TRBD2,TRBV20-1,TGCAGTGCTAGATCTCTAGCGGACAACTACGAGCAGTACTTC,CSARSLADNYEQYF
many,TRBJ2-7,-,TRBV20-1,TGCAGTGCTAGAGATCTGAGGGTGGGGTCCTACGAGCAGTACTTC,CSARDLRVGSYEQYF